This TCR beta chain is drawn from a study of OX40 agonist ivuxolimab in advanced cancers. Some background on the complete study: Ivuxolimab was an agonistic, fully human IgG2 monoclonal antibody directed against OX40 (CD134), a costimulatory receptor. The dose-escalation cohort was about 86% male with a mean age of about 65 years, ranging from roughly 23 to 80. Of the approximately 54 patients in dose escalation, approximately 20 had hepatocellular carcinoma, approximately 15 had melanoma, 9 had renal cell carcinoma and 9 had head and neck cancer. Peripheral TCRbeta sequencing was intended to test whether TCR sequence diversity was altered and clonal T-cell expansion was caused by ivuxolimab. Patients were allowed to have had prior anti-PD-1, anti-PD-L1 or anti-CTLA-4 therapy, and approximately 43% of the dose-escalation patients had previously received checkpoint inhibitors. The paper reports the monotherapy dose-escalation portion (N = 52 patients) of the phase I ivuxolimab trial. Intravenous ivuxolimab was administered to patients every 2 weeks at six dose levels: 0.01, 0.1, 0.3, 1.5, 3 and 10 mg/kg. Partial responses were achieved by three dose-escalation patients, of whom one had hepatocellular carcinoma and two had cutaneous melanoma.

Worth noting for this clone: Its target antigen remains unknown. No much larger clone exists at a distance of one base, and base qualities are not known.

Patients with a history of autoimmune disease or receiving systemic immunosuppression were excluded from the trial. Peripheral blood for TCR sequencing was drawn from every dose cohort at baseline, at cycle 4 day 1 and at cycle 7 day 1. The samples were drawn from a first-in-human, open-label, multicenter phase I dose-escalation trial of ivuxolimab. Adults with locally advanced or metastatic head and neck squamous cell, hepatocellular, melanoma or renal cell carcinoma were enrolled in the trial. Before TCR sequencing, CD4+ T cells and CD8+ T cells from peripheral blood were sorted into separate populations. What the work shows at the level of the full study, not this receptor alone: Which antigens the clonally expanded peripheral T cells were specific for was not determined. In partial responders in the 0.1-3.0 mg/kg groups, normalized peripheral clonal expansion was found to be among the lowest, especially among CD8+ T cells. Clonal expansion of both CD4+ and CD8+ blood T cells was observed from baseline to week 6 at doses 0.1 to 3.0 mg/kg. Low levels of normalized T-cell clonal expansion were also seen in some patients who did not respond. On average, CD8+ T cells showed more expanded clones than CD4+ T cells after ivuxolimab.

Trimming at the junction amounts to 8 bases on V and 5 bases on J, and the germline ends lie 19 bases apart. Via the germline V gene, CDR1 is SGHTA and CDR2 FQGNSA. Spanning cysteine to phenylalanine, the CDR3 consists of 14 amino acids. The retained sequence is limited to the CDR3, 42 bases, with the frame set at the first base. To sequence the TCRbeta CDR3 region, genomic DNA was isolated from the sorted cells. TCRbeta CDR3 regions were sequenced using the immunoSEQ Assay. TCRdb provides this immuneACCESS table in a form limited to in-frame rearrangements. Some clones are lacking; in checked studies, under half of them reflect an unresolved V gene, and why the rest are absent is not known. The sample table shows about 59,000 clones, and over 70% are seen once. The top ten hold approximately 0.39% of the sample.

The TCR sequence derives from an adult with an advanced solid tumor such as melanoma, head and neck, liver or kidney cancer. The sample in question was CD4+ or CD8+ T cells sorted from blood, obtained in a trial of the OX40 agonist ivuxolimab. The chain was built from TRBV7-2 and TRBJ2-7; TRBD1 could be the D gene, as 6 bases match. The nucleotide sequence reads TGTGCCAGCGTTAAGTTACAGGGTTTCCACGAGCAGTACTTC. It specifies CASVKLQGFHEQYF.